The clone carrying this T cell receptor (beta chain) has a count of ten or more. This sample is drawn from a study of CDR3 diversity in severe acne. A single record per CDR3 protein comes from TCRdb applying MiXCR to the PCR reads. This sample has some 90,000 distinct CDR3 sequences, with 45% to 50% found just once. Sequences were obtained from blood. The clonotype originates from a male donor in good health, serving as a control.

For the CDR3, the DNA is TGTGCCAGCAGACAGGGGTCAGATACGCAGTATTTT. Its protein product is CASRQGSDTQYF. The chain employs TRBV27 and TRBJ2-3, with 7 bases fitting TRBD1. Germline V lookup: CDR1 MNHEY, CDR2 SMNVEV (reference sequence). V was clipped by 6 bases and J by 4 bases; unmatched bases: 1. The CDR3 spans 12 residues.